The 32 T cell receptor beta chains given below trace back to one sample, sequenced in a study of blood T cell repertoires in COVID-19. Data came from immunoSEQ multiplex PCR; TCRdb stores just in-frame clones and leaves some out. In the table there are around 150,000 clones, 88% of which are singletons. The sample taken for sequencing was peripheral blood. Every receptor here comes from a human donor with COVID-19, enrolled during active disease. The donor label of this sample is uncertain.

CDR3 sequence (DNA): TGCGCCAGCAGCTTGGGGGACAGGGGACCTGGGGCCAACGTCCTGACTTTC. Protein product: CASSLGDRGPGANVLTF. V gene TRBV5-1 combines with J gene TRBJ2-6; 10 nucleotides match TRBD1. The V and J ends lost 0 bases and 2 bases, in that order; junction bases with no gene match: 2. Germline V gene data show CDR1 as SGHRS and CDR2 as YFSETQ. The CDR3 covers 17 residues.

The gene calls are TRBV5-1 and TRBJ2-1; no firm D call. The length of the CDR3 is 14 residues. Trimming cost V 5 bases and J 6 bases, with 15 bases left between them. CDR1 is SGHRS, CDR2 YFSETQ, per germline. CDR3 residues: CASSRGEPINEQFF. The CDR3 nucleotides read TGCGCCAGCAGTCGAGGCGAGCCCATCAATGAGCAGTTCTTC. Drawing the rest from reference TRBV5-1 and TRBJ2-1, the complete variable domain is KAGVTQTPRYLIKTRGQQVTLSCSPISGHRSVSWYQQTPGQGLQFLFEYFSETQRNKGNFPGRFSGRQFSNSRSEMNVSTLELGDSALYLCASSRGEPINEQFFGPGTRLTVL.

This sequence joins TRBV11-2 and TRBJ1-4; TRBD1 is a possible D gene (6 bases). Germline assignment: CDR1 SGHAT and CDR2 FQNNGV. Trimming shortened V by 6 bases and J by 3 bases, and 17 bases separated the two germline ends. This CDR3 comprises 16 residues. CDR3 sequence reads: CASRPLRGSSNEKLFF. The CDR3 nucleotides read TGTGCCAGCAGACCACTCAGGGGCTCTTCTAATGAAAAACTGTTTTTT.

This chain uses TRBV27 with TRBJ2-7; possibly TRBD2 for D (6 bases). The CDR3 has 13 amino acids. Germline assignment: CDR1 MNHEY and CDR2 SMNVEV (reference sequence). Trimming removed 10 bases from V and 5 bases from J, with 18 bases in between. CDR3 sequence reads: CATRGWQGHEQYF. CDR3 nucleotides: TGTGCCACCCGGGGGTGGCAGGGCCACGAGCAGTACTTC.

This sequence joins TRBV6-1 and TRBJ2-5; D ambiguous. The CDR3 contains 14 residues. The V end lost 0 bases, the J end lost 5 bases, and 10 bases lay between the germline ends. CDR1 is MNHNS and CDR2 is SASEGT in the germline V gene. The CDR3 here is CASSEAVLRETQYF. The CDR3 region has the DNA TGTGCCAGCAGTGAAGCGGTCCTCAGGGAGACCCAGTACTTC.

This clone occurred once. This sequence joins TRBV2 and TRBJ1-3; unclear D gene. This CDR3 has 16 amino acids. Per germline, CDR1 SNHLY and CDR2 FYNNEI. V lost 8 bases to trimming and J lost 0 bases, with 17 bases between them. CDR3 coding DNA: TGTGCCAGCGCCCAAGGCCCGGGGTTCTCTGGAAACACCATATATTTT. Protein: CASAQGPGFSGNTIYF. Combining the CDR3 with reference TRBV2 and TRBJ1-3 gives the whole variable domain EPEVTQTPSHQVTQMGQEVILRCVPISNHLYFYWYRQILGQKVEFLVSFYNNEISEKSEIFDDQFSVERPDGSNFTLKIRSTKLEDSAMYFCASAQGPGFSGNTIYFGEGSWLTVV.

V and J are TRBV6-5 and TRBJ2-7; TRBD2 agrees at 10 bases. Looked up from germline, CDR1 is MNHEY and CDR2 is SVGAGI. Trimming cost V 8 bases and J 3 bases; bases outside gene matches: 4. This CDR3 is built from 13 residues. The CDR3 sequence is CASLERGGYEQYF. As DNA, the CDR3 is TGTGCCAGCTTGGAGCGGGGGGGCTACGAGCAGTACTTC.

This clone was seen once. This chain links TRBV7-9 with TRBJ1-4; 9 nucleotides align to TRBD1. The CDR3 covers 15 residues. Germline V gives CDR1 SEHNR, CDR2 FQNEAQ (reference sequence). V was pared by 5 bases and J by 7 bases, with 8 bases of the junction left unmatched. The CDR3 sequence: CASSEDRGSGEKLFF. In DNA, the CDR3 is TGTGCCAGCAGCGAAGACAGGGGGTCTGGTGAAAAACTGTTTTTT.

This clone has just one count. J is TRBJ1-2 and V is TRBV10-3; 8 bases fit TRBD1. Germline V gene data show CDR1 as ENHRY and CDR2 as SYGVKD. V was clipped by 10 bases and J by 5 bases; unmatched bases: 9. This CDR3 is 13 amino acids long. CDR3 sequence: CASTGTGLYGYTF. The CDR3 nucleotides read TGTGCCAGCACCGGGACAGGCCTTTATGGCTACACCTTC.

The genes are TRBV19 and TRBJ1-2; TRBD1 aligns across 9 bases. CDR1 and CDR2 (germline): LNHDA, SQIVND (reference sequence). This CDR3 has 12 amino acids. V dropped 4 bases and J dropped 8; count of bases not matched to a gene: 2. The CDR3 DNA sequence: TGTGCCAGTAGTAACAGGGGGCAAGGCTACACCTTC. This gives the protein CASSNRGQGYTF.

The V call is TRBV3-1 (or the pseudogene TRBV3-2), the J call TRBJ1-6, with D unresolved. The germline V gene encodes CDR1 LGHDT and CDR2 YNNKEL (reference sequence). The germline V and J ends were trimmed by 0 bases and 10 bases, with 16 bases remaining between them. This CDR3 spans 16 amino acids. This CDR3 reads CASSQDAAPLPSPLHF. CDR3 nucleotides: TGTGCCAGCAGCCAAGACGCGGCTCCACTGCCGTCACCCCTCCACTTT.

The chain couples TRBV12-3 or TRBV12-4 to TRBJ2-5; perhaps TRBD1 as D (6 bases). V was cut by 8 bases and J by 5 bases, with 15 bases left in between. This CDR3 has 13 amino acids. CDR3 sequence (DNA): TGTGCCAGCCACGCCCAGGGGCAGGAGACCCAGTACTTC. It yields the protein CASHAQGQETQYF.

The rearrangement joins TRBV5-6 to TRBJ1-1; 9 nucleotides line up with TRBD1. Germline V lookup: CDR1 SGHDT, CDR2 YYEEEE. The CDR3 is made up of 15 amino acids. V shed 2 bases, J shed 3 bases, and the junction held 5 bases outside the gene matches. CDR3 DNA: TGTGCCAGCAGCTTACAGGGGGCCGGCGACACTGAAGCTTTCTTT. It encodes CASSLQGAGDTEAFF.

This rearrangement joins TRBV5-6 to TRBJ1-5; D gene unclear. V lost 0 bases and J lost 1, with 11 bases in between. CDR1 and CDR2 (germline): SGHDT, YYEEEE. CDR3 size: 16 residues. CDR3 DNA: TGTGCCAGCAGCTTGGAAGGAGGGTGGAGCAATCAGCCCCAGCATTTT. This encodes CASSLEGGWSNQPQHF.

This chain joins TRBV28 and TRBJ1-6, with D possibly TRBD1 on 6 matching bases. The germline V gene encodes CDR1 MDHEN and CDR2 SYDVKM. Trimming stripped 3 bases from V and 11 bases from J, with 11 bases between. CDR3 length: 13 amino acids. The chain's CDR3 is CASSLISGAPLHF. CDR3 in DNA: TGTGCCAGCAGTTTGATCTCAGGGGCACCCCTCCACTTT. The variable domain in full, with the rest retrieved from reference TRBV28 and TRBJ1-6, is DVKVTQSSRYLVKRTGEKVFLECVQDMDHENMFWYRQDPGLGLRLIYFSYDVKMKEKGDIPEGYSVSREKKERFSLILESASTNQTSMYLCASSLISGAPLHFGNGTRLTVT.

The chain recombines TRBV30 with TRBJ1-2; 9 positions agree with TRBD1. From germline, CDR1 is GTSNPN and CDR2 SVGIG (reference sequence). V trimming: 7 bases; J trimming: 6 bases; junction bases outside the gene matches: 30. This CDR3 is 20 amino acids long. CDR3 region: CASYQGQGLTGSMIWNGYTF. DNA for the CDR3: TGTGCCTCGTACCAGGGACAGGGTTTAACGGGGTCGATGATATGGAATGGCTACACCTTC.

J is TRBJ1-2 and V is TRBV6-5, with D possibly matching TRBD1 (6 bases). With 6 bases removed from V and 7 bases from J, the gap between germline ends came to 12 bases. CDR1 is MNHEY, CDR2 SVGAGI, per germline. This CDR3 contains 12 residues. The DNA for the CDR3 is TGTGCCAGCAGACTACAGGGTTTTGGCTACACCTTC. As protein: CASRLQGFGYTF.

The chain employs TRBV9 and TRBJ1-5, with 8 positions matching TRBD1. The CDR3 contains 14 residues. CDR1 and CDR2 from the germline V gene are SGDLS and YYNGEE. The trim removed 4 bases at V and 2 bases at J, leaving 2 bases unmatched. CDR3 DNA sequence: TGTGCCAGCAGCTTACAGGGGGGCAATCAGCCCCAGCATTTT. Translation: CASSLQGGNQPQHF.

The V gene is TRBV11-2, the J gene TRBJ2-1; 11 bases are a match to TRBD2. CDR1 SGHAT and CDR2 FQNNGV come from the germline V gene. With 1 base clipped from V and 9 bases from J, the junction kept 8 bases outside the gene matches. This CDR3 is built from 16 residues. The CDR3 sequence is CASSLASLAGGGEQFF. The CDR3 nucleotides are TGTGCCAGCAGCTTAGCGAGTCTAGCGGGGGGAGGTGAGCAGTTCTTC.

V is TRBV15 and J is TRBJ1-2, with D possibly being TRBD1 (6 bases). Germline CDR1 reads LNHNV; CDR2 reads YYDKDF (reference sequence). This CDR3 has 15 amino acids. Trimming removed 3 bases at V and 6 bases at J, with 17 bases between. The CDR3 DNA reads TGTGCCACCAGCAGTCACAGGGAGAGGAGGAATGGCTACACCTTC. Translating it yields CATSSHRERRNGYTF.

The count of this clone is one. CDR3 region: CASSLSTGLETQYF. CDR3 bases: TGTGCCAGCAGCTTGTCGACAGGGTTAGAGACCCAGTACTTC. The V call is TRBV5-4, the J call TRBJ2-5; 7 positions match TRBD1. The CDR3 is 14 residues long. Trimming removed 1 base from V and 4 bases from J; junction bases left unmatched: 4. Germline CDR1 and CDR2: SGHNT and YYREEE (reference sequence). Filled out from reference TRBV5-4 and TRBJ2-5, the complete variable domain reads ETGVTQSPTHLIKTRGQQVTLRCSSQSGHNTVSWYQQALGQGPQFIFQYYREEENGRGNFPPRFSGLQFPNYSSELNVNALELDDSALYLCASSLSTGLETQYFGPGTRLLVL.

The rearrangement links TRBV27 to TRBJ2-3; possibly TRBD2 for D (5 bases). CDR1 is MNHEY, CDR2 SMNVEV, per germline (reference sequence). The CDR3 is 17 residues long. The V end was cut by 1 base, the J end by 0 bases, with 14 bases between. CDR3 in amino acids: CASSLYPGFLSTDTQYF. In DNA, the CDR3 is TGTGCCAGCAGTTTATACCCGGGATTCCTCAGCACAGATACGCAGTATTTT.

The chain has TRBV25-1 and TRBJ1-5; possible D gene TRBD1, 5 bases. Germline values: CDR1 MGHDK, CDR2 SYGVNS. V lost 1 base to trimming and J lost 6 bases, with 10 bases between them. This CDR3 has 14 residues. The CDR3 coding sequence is TGTGCCAGCAGTGAATGGGGCGGCTCTCAGCCCCAGCATTTT. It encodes CASSEWGGSQPQHF. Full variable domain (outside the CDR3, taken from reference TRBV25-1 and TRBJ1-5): EADIYQTPRYLVIGTGKKITLECSQTMGHDKMYWYQQDPGMELHLIHYSYGVNSTEKGDLSSESTVSRIRTEHFPLTLESARPSHTSQYLCASSEWGGSQPQHFGDGTRLSIL.

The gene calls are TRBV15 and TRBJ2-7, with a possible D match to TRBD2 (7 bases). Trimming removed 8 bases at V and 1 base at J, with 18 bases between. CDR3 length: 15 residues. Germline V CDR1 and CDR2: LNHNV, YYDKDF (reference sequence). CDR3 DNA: TGTGCCACCGCCCGGGGGGCGGATGGTTCCTACGAGCAGTACTTC. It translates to CATARGADGSYEQYF.

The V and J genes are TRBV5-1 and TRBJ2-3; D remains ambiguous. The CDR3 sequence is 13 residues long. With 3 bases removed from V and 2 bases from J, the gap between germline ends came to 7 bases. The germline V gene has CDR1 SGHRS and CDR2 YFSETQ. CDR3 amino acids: CASSSRVTDTQYF. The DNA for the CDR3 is TGCGCCAGCAGCTCCCGGGTCACAGATACGCAGTATTTT.

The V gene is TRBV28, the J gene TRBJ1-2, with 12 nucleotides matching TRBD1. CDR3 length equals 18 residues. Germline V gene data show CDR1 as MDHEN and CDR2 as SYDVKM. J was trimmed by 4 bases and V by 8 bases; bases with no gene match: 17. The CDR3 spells CASSLAEGQGAPVYGYTF. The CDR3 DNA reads TGTGCCAGCTCTCTTGCAGAGGGACAGGGGGCCCCTGTCTATGGCTACACCTTC.

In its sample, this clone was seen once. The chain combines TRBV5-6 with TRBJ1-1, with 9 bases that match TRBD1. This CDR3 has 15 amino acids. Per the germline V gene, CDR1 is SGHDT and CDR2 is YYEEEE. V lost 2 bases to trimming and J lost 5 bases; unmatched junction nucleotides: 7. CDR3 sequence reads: CASSFWDRAKTEAFF. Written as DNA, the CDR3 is TGTGCCAGCAGCTTCTGGGACAGGGCGAAGACTGAAGCTTTCTTT.

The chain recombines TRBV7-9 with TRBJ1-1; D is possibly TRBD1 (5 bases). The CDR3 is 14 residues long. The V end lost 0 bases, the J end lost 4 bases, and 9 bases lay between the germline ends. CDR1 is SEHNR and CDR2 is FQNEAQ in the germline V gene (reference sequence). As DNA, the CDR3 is TGTGCCAGCAGCTTAGCAGGGGTCAGCACTGAAGCTTTCTTT. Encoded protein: CASSLAGVSTEAFF.

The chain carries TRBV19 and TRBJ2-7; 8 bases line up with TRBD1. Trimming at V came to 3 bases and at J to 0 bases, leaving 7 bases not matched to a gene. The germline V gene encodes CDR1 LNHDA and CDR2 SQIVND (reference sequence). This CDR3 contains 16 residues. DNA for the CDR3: TGTGCCAGTAGTATTCTGAGGACAGGGAACTCCTACGAGCAGTACTTC. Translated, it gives CASSILRTGNSYEQYF.

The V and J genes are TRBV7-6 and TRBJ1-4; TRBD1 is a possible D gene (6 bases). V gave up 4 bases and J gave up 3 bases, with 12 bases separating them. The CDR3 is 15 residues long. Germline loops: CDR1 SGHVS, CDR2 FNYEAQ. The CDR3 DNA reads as TGTGCCAGCAGCTCTCTACAGGGCCCTAATGAAAAACTGTTTTTT. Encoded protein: CASSSLQGPNEKLFF.

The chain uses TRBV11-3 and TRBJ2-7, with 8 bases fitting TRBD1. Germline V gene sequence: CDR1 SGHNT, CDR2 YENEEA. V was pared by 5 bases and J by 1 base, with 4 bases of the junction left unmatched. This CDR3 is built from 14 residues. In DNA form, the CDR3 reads TGTGCCAGCAGCGTTACAGGGGGATCCTACGAGCAGTACTTC. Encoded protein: CASSVTGGSYEQYF.

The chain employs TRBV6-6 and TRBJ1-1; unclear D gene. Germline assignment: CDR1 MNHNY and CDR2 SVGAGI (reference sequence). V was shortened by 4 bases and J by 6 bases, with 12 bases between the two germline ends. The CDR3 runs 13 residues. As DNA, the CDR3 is TGTGCCAGCAGTTCCCCCGGCGGCTCTGAAGCTTTCTTT. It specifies CASSSPGGSEAFF.